Listed here are 26 T cell receptor beta chains from one sample, sequenced in a study of OX40 agonist ivuxolimab in advanced cancers. Generated by immunoSEQ multiplex PCR, the TCRdb table keeps only in-frame clones and is missing some. The table lists about 79,000 clones, around 87% of them singletons. Sequencing was performed on CD4+ or CD8+ T cells sorted from blood, taken in a trial of the OX40 agonist ivuxolimab. The receptors come from an adult with an advanced solid tumor such as melanoma, head and neck, liver or kidney cancer.

The DNA of the CDR3 is TGTGCCAGCAGAAAGGGACAGGGAGTCTACGAGCAGTACTTC. This encodes CASRKGQGVYEQYF. This rearrangement joins TRBV6-6 to TRBJ2-7; 9 bases are a match to TRBD1. J was trimmed by 3 bases and V by 6 bases; bases with no gene match: 6. The germline gives CDR1 MNHNY, CDR2 SVGAGI (reference sequence). The CDR3 has 14 amino acids.

The V gene is TRBV10-3, the J gene TRBJ2-6; D possibly matches TRBD1 or TRBD2 (6 bases each). Germline lookup yields CDR1 ENHRY and CDR2 SYGVKD. Trimming took off 4 bases at V and 4 bases at J, with 8 bases between the two ends. The CDR3 is made up of 14 amino acids. In nucleotides, the CDR3 is TGTGCCATCAGTGGGGGGGCCGGGGCCAACGTCCTGACTTTC. Protein sequence: CAISGGAGANVLTF.

The J gene is TRBJ1-4, the V gene TRBV4-1; 9 nucleotides align to TRBD1. The CDR3 is made up of 16 amino acids. The trim removed 2 bases at V and 4 bases at J, leaving 5 bases unmatched. CDR1 is MGHRA, CDR2 YSYEKL, per germline. The CDR3 sequence is CASSQPGGQGNEKLFF. DNA of the CDR3: TGCGCCAGCAGCCAACCGGGGGGACAGGGTAATGAAAAACTGTTTTTT.

The chain joins TRBV11-3 to TRBJ2-1; 9 bases are shared with TRBD2. V gave up 2 bases and J gave up 6 bases; unmatched junction bases: 2. This CDR3 has 14 amino acids. CDR1 and CDR2 from the germline V gene are SGHNT and YENEEA. The CDR3 DNA reads TGTGCCAGCAGCTTAAGCGGGAGGTCCAATGAGCAGTTCTTC. Translating it yields CASSLSGRSNEQFF.

CDR3: CASSEEGTATNEQFF. In DNA form, the CDR3 reads TGTGCCAGCAGTGAAGAGGGTACTGCCACCAATGAGCAGTTCTTC. The J gene is TRBJ2-1, the V gene TRBV2; D unresolved. This CDR3 is built from 15 residues. Germline loops: CDR1 SNHLY, CDR2 FYNNEI. V was shortened by 1 base and J by 6 bases, with 13 bases between the two germline ends.

The chain carries TRBV7-9 and TRBJ2-5; 7 bases align to TRBD1. This CDR3 is built from 13 residues. Germline trimming cut 5 bases from V and 5 bases from J; bases unmatched to any gene: 5. Germline V CDR1 and CDR2: SEHNR, FQNEAQ (reference sequence). In DNA, the CDR3 is TGTGCCAGCAGCCAAGGACAGGCTGAGACCCAGTACTTC. Its translation is CASSQGQAETQYF.

The chain carries TRBV30 and TRBJ1-5, with 10 bases aligning to TRBD1. J gave up 5 bases and V 2 bases, and 3 bases lay outside the gene matches. Germline V CDR1 and CDR2: GTSNPN, SVGIG (reference sequence). CDR3 length: 14 amino acids. CDR3 residues: CAWSIGQGDQPQHF. Here the CDR3 DNA reads TGTGCCTGGAGTATAGGACAGGGGGATCAGCCCCAGCATTTT.

This chain joins TRBV18 and TRBJ1-1; 7 positions agree with TRBD1. This CDR3 contains 15 residues. Germline CDR1 KGHSH, CDR2 LQKENI. V shed 4 bases, J shed 3 bases, and the junction held 8 bases outside the gene matches. CDR3 loop: CASSRADRVDTEAFF. DNA of the CDR3: TGTGCCAGCTCACGGGCCGACAGGGTAGACACTGAAGCTTTCTTT. Full variable domain (remainder filled in from reference TRBV18 and TRBJ1-1): NAGVMQNPRHLVRRRGQEARLRCSPMKGHSHVYWYRQLPEEGLKFMVYLQKENIIDESGMPKERFSAEFPKEGPSILRIQQVVRGDSAAYFCASSRADRVDTEAFFGQGTRLTVV.

The table lists this clone with a few counts. The CDR3, as DNA: TGTGCCAGTAGGCCAGGGGGTCAGCCCCAGCATTTT. It is translated as CASRPGGQPQHF. The chain combines TRBV19 with TRBJ1-5; 7 bases align to TRBD1. The CDR3 sequence is 12 residues long. Trimming removed 6 bases from V and 6 bases from J; junction bases left unmatched: 2. CDR1 and CDR2 (germline): LNHDA, SQIVND (reference sequence).

The table lists this clone with a few counts. CDR3 in DNA: TGTGCCAGCTCACCAATAAAGGGAGGCTACACCTTC. It translates to CASSPIKGGYTF. This chain joins TRBV18 and TRBJ1-2, with unresolved D. Trimming stripped 2 bases from V and 8 bases from J, with 9 bases between. The CDR3 has 12 residues. CDR1 KGHSH and CDR2 LQKENI come from the germline V gene.

This chain joins TRBV2 and TRBJ2-5; D possibly corresponds to TRBD2 (6 bases). The CDR3 sequence is 15 residues long. Germline V CDR1 and CDR2: SNHLY, FYNNEI. V gave up 2 bases and J gave up 11 bases, with 21 bases separating them. The CDR3 nucleotides read TGTGCCAGCAGTGAATCGTGGGTAAGATCGGGAGAGCAGTACTTC. Amino acids: CASSESWVRSGEQYF.

The rearrangement uses TRBV5-4 and TRBJ1-2; TRBD1 might be the D (6 bases). The V gene's germline CDR1 is SGHNT and CDR2 YYREEE (reference sequence). The CDR3 covers 12 residues. V dropped 4 bases and J dropped 8 bases, with 12 bases sitting between them. The CDR3 DNA reads TGTGCCAGCAGCCCGGACAGTGGAGGCTACACCTTC. This gives the protein CASSPDSGGYTF.

The chain joins TRBV27 to TRBJ1-6; no definite D call. There are 13 residues in the CDR3. In germline, CDR1 is MNHEY, CDR2 SMNVEV (reference sequence). V lost 3 bases, J lost 8 bases, and 8 bases lay in between. CDR3 sequence: CASSLEIDSPLHF. The CDR3 DNA reads as TGTGCCAGCAGTTTGGAAATCGATTCACCCCTCCACTTT.

The chain links TRBV19 to TRBJ2-7; the match to TRBD1 covers 8 bases. The CDR3 is made up of 15 amino acids. V was pared by 3 bases and J by 3 bases, with 7 bases of the junction left unmatched. Germline V CDR1 and CDR2: LNHDA, SQIVND (reference sequence). The DNA for the CDR3 is TGTGCCAGTAGTATCCTAGGACAGGGTGACTACGAGCAGTACTTC. Protein: CASSILGQGDYEQYF.

J is TRBJ2-7 and V is TRBV27; D is possibly TRBD2 (6 bases). V was trimmed by 6 bases and J by 0 bases, leaving 24 bases between them. The CDR3 contains 18 residues. CDR1 and CDR2 from the germline V gene are MNHEY and SMNVEV (reference sequence). The chain's CDR3 is CASSPQSSGGLRSYEQYF. The CDR3, as DNA: TGTGCCAGCAGCCCCCAGAGTAGCGGAGGTCTTCGCTCCTACGAGCAGTACTTC.

V is TRBV19 and J is TRBJ2-1, with 7 nucleotides matching TRBD1. The length of the CDR3 is 16 residues. Germline CDR1 and CDR2: LNHDA and SQIVND (reference sequence). The V segment lost 6 bases and the J segment 4 bases; nucleotides outside the gene matches: 12. CDR3 bases: TGTGCCAGTAGCACTAAAGACAGGGTGATATACAATGAGCAGTTCTTC. Protein sequence: CASSTKDRVIYNEQFF.

V and J are TRBV5-1 and TRBJ1-3; D is perhaps TRBD1 (6 bases). V lost 4 bases and J lost 4, with 9 bases in between. Germline values: CDR1 SGHRS, CDR2 YFSETQ. The CDR3 sequence is 13 residues long. The CDR3 coding sequence is TGCGCCAGCAGCGCAGGGGACGGAAACACCATATATTTT. This translates into CASSAGDGNTIYF.

This chain joins TRBV4-1 and TRBJ2-5; the D gene is possibly TRBD1 (6 bases). Trimming took off 4 bases at V and 5 bases at J, with 20 bases between the two ends. Germline CDR1 MGHRA, CDR2 YSYEKL. CDR3 size: 16 residues. The CDR3, as DNA: TGCGCCAGCAGCCCAGGGGCCACGGCGTACAGGGAGACCCAGTACTTC. Amino acids: CASSPGATAYRETQYF.

This clone has just one count. V gene TRBV12-5 combines with J gene TRBJ1-5; 12 nucleotides agree with TRBD1. The CDR3 is made up of 18 amino acids. J gave up 6 bases and V 5 bases, and 14 bases lay outside the gene matches. Germline V CDR1 and CDR2: LGHNT, FRNRAP. The CDR3 here is CASGADLGTGGAGQPQHF. CDR3 sequence (DNA): TGTGCTAGTGGTGCCGATCTCGGGACAGGGGGCGCGGGTCAGCCCCAGCATTTT.

This sequence joins TRBV19 and TRBJ2-3; weak D call: TRBD1 (7 bases). CDR3 size: 12 residues. Germline V gene lookup returns CDR1 LNHDA and CDR2 SQIVND (reference sequence). V was shortened by 11 bases and J by 4 bases, with 13 bases between the two germline ends. DNA of the CDR3: TGTGCCGTCAGGGGGGTGGCAGATACGCAGTATTTT. It encodes CAVRGVADTQYF.

J is TRBJ1-5 and V is TRBV27; a possible D gene is TRBD1 (6 bases). This CDR3 spans 13 amino acids. Germline CDR1 is MNHEY and CDR2 is SMNVEV (reference sequence). V shed 2 bases and J shed 6 bases, with 8 bases lying between them. The DNA for the CDR3 is TGTGCCAGCAGTTTAAGGGGGGTTCAGCCCCAGCATTTT. Translated, it gives CASSLRGVQPQHF.

The CDR3 DNA sequence: TGTGCCAGCAGCTTACGAGGAGGGCCGCGACGGGGAACAGATACGCAGTATTTT. This codes for CASSLRGGPRRGTDTQYF. This sequence joins TRBV7-2 and TRBJ2-3, with D tentatively TRBD2 (6 bases). Germline-derived CDR1 and CDR2 are SGHTA and FQGNSA. This CDR3 has 18 residues. V was cut by 2 bases and J by 3 bases, with 21 bases left in between.

The rearrangement uses TRBV19 and TRBJ1-2, with 8 bases matching TRBD1. V lost 9 bases and J lost 8; bases outside the gene matches: 8. The CDR3 is made up of 12 amino acids. CDR1 is LNHDA, CDR2 SQIVND, per germline (reference sequence). CDR3 sequence (DNA): TGTGCCAGCGAAGGACAGGGTTGGGGCTACACCTTC. Protein sequence: CASEGQGWGYTF.

V usage is TRBV28 and J usage is TRBJ1-1; D is possibly TRBD1 (5 bases). Germline V gene sequence: CDR1 MDHEN, CDR2 SYDVKM. With 2 bases removed from V and 0 bases from J, the gap between germline ends came to 10 bases. The CDR3 runs to 15 residues. In DNA form, the CDR3 reads TGTGCCAGCAGTTTAACGCAGGGAATGAACACTGAAGCTTTCTTT. Translating gives CASSLTQGMNTEAFF.

The V and J genes are TRBV7-3 and TRBJ2-3, with D possibly matching TRBD1 (5 bases). Trimming removed 3 bases at V and 2 bases at J, with 9 bases between. The CDR3 contains 14 residues. Germline V gene sequence: CDR1 SGHTA, CDR2 FQGTGA. CDR3 nucleotides: TGTGCCAGCAGCTTCAGTGGGGCCACAGATACGCAGTATTTT. It yields the protein CASSFSGATDTQYF.

The CDR3 spells CASSLQGTNTGELFF. The CDR3, as DNA: TGTGCCAGCAGCTTACAGGGGACGAACACCGGGGAGCTGTTTTTT. The chain employs TRBV5-5 and TRBJ2-2, with 7 bases fitting TRBD1. Per germline, CDR1 SGHKS and CDR2 YYEKEE (reference sequence). CDR3 length equals 15 residues. Trimming at V came to 2 bases and at J to 0 bases, leaving 1 base not matched to a gene.